This section outlines one T cell receptor beta chain sequence together with its context. This CDR3 has 15 residues. With 6 bases removed from V and 0 bases from J, the gap between germline ends came to 12 bases. These data belong to a study of CD8 T cells in ankylosing spondylitis. Quantitative molecular-barcoded 5'-RACE generated the TCR beta libraries. TCRdb reanalysed the 5' RACE reads using MiXCR and keeps one entry per CDR3 protein. This repertoire shows about 300,000 distinct CDR3 sequences, around a tenth found once; its top ten account for roughly 9.2%. The sequence was obtained from a female donor with ankylosing spondylitis or in good health (not recorded which). The chain recombines TRBV12-3 or TRBV12-4 with TRBJ1-5, with D unclear. Material for sequencing was blood, either unsorted or a sorted T cell fraction (not recorded which). The CDR3 region has the DNA TGTGCCAGCAGCCCTCCGGACCATAGCAATCAGCCCCAGCATTTT. Residues: CASSPPDHSNQPQHF.